Each of the 26 T cell receptor beta chains below was sequenced from the same sample in a study of identifying expanded T cells in peripheral blood. Some clones are missing from TCRdb's copy, which holds only in-frame ones; the method was immunoSEQ multiplex PCR. The table shows approximately 90,000 clones, with roughly 86% occurring only once. The sequencing sample was made of blood. The receptors originated from a person between 18 and 70 years old in good health.

This chain links TRBV9 with TRBJ2-3; 10 bases line up with TRBD2. The germline CDR1 and CDR2 sequences are SGDLS and YYNGEE. After removal of 0 bases from V and 4 bases from J, the junction contained 8 bases not matched to a gene. This CDR3 region has 17 residues. CDR3 region: CASSVGASGSEADTQYF. In DNA, the CDR3 is TGTGCCAGCAGCGTAGGAGCTAGCGGGAGTGAGGCAGATACGCAGTATTTT. Variable domain in full (rest from reference TRBV9 and TRBJ2-3): DSGVTQTPKHLITATGQRVTLRCSPRSGDLSVYWYQQSLDQGLQFLIQYYNGEERAKGNILERFSAQQFPDLHSELNLSSLELGDSALYFCASSVGASGSEADTQYFGPGTRLTVL.

The chain recombines TRBV6-5 with TRBJ1-2, with a weak D call TRBD1 (6 bases). V gave up 0 bases and J gave up 2 bases, with 10 bases separating them. The CDR3 contains 15 residues. Per germline, CDR1 MNHEY and CDR2 SVGAGI. The CDR3 loop is CASSYSTGLNYGYTF. Here the CDR3 DNA reads TGTGCCAGCAGTTACTCGACAGGATTAAACTATGGCTACACCTTC.

The chain joins TRBV29-1 to TRBJ2-7; TRBD1 matches 7 bases. This CDR3 is built from 14 residues. V shed 6 bases and J 0 bases; nucleotides not matched to a gene: 8. The germline gives CDR1 SQVTM, CDR2 ANQGSEA. CDR3 in amino acids: CSVISGQISYEQYF. In nucleotides, the CDR3 is TGCAGCGTGATTTCGGGACAGATCTCCTACGAGCAGTACTTC.

This sequence joins TRBV19 and TRBJ2-5, with a tentative D call TRBD1 (5 bases). Germline V gene lookup returns CDR1 LNHDA and CDR2 SQIVND (reference sequence). The CDR3 has 14 residues. V shed 3 bases and J shed 1 base, with 9 bases lying between them. This chain's CDR3 is CASSIRETQETQYF. As DNA, the CDR3 is TGTGCCAGTAGTATCAGGGAAACCCAAGAGACCCAGTACTTC.

The V call is TRBV10-3, the J call TRBJ2-2; the D is unclear. Trimming removed 2 bases at V and 2 bases at J, with 9 bases between. Looked up from germline, CDR1 is ENHRY and CDR2 is SYGVKD. This CDR3 is built from 15 residues. For the CDR3, the DNA is TGTGCCATCAGTGAGCGTCTATTCAACACCGGGGAGCTGTTTTTT. Amino acids: CAISERLFNTGELFF.

The chain is built from TRBV30 and TRBJ2-7; D remains ambiguous. V lost 0 bases and J 2 bases, leaving 11 bases between the germline ends. Germline values: CDR1 GTSNPN, CDR2 SVGIG (reference sequence). The CDR3 loop spans 14 amino acids. CDR3 sequence reads: CAWSVQPGPYEQYF. DNA for the CDR3: TGTGCCTGGAGTGTACAGCCTGGGCCCTACGAGCAGTACTTC.

J is TRBJ2-3 and V is TRBV4-3; D is uncertain. The CDR3 consists of 15 residues. Germline V gene data show CDR1 as LGHNA and CDR2 as YSLEER. The ends were cut back, 2 bases at V and 0 bases at J, with 9 bases in the middle. CDR3 nucleotides: TGCGCCAGCAGCCAAATTTTGGACAGCACAGATACGCAGTATTTT. Residues: CASSQILDSTDTQYF.

CDR3 nucleotide sequence: TGTGCCAGTCCCTCGGACTCTGGAAACACCATATATTTT. This sequence encodes CASPSDSGNTIYF. This chain joins TRBV19 and TRBJ1-3; D is uncertain. Per germline, CDR1 LNHDA and CDR2 SQIVND (reference sequence). Between the trimmed V and J ends, which lost 8 bases and 0 bases, there was a span of 8 bases. The CDR3 totals 13 residues.

This clone was seen a handful of times. This chain uses TRBV6-5 with TRBJ1-2, with 7 positions matching TRBD1. The CDR3 has 14 residues. Trimming cost V 2 bases and J 8 bases; bases outside gene matches: 8. Per germline, CDR1 MNHEY and CDR2 SVGAGI. The CDR3: CASSYRDSGYGYTF. The CDR3 DNA is TGTGCCAGCAGTTACCGGGACAGCGGATACGGCTACACCTTC.

The chain carries TRBV7-8 and TRBJ1-1, with TRBD1 as a possible D gene (5 bases). V was shortened by 10 bases and J by 5 bases, with 23 bases between the two germline ends. The CDR3 consists of 15 residues. Per germline, CDR1 SGHVS and CDR2 FQNEAQ. The DNA of the CDR3 is TGTGCCACCTCAGAAGAGGGGTGGGGGACGACTGAAGCTTTCTTT. This translates into CATSEEGWGTTEAFF.

V gene TRBV7-3 combines with J gene TRBJ1-1, with TRBD1 as a possible D gene (5 bases). This CDR3 has 13 amino acids. CDR1 is SGHTA and CDR2 is FQGTGA in the germline V gene. Deletions cut 5 bases from V and 4 bases from J, with 11 bases between. CDR3 region: CASSPTVGTEAFF. CDR3 coding DNA: TGTGCCAGCAGCCCGACAGTGGGCACTGAAGCTTTCTTT.

V is TRBV6-5 and J is TRBJ2-2; 8 bases are a match to TRBD2. V shed 8 bases and J 1 base; nucleotides not matched to a gene: 6. Per the germline V gene, CDR1 is MNHEY and CDR2 is SVGAGI. CDR3 length equals 15 residues. CDR3 DNA: TGTGCCAGCGTCGAGAGCGGGGGGAACACCGGGGAGCTGTTTTTT. This translates into CASVESGGNTGELFF.

The rearrangement uses TRBV6-4 and TRBJ2-1, with D possibly matching TRBD2 (6 bases). The CDR3 is 16 residues long. Germline lookup yields CDR1 MRHNA and CDR2 SNTAGT. V was pared by 0 bases and J by 4 bases, with 13 bases between. CDR3 DNA: TGTGCCAGCAGTGACTCGAGTCGGGAGACATACAATGAGCAGTTCTTC. Translated: CASSDSSRETYNEQFF.

The genes are TRBV7-2 and TRBJ1-1, with D unresolved. The germline CDR1 and CDR2 sequences are SGHTA and FQGNSA. This CDR3 is 15 amino acids long. Deletions cut 3 bases from V and 1 base from J, with 12 bases between. This CDR3 reads CASSFGSWGNTEAFF. The CDR3 DNA sequence: TGTGCCAGCAGCTTCGGTTCTTGGGGGAACACTGAAGCTTTCTTT.

The genes are TRBV7-8 and TRBJ2-7, with TRBD2 matching 8 bases. Germline V gene lookup returns CDR1 SGHVS and CDR2 FQNEAQ. V shed 5 bases, J shed 7 bases, and the junction held 13 bases outside the gene matches. The CDR3 runs 15 residues. CDR3 region: CASSPTRGGVWEQYF. CDR3 DNA sequence: TGTGCCAGCAGCCCAACCCGGGGGGGGGTGTGGGAGCAGTACTTC.

The chain links TRBV7-9 to TRBJ2-5; D may be TRBD1 (6 bases). The CDR3 runs 11 residues. The germline CDR1 and CDR2 sequences are SEHNR and FQNEAQ (reference sequence). V lost 11 bases and J lost 2, with 9 bases in between. The CDR3 nucleotides read TGTGCCTGCGGACAGCAAGAGACCCAGTACTTC. Translation gives CACGQQETQYF.

The chain employs TRBV9 and TRBJ2-7; 10 bases are shared with TRBD2. There are 14 residues in the CDR3. The ends lost 3 bases at V and 3 bases at J; junction bases unmatched: 3. CDR1 and CDR2 from the germline V gene are SGDLS and YYNGEE. CDR3 loop: CASSDVAGGYEQYF. CDR3 in DNA: TGTGCCAGCAGCGACGTAGCGGGAGGCTACGAGCAGTACTTC.

By sample fraction, this clone is medium-sized. This sequence joins TRBV4-3 and TRBJ2-7, with 14 bases identical to TRBD2. V was clipped by 0 bases and J by 5 bases; unmatched bases: 6. CDR1 LGHNA and CDR2 YSLEER come from the germline V gene. The CDR3 consists of 17 residues. In DNA, the CDR3 is TGCGCCAGCAGCCAAGATGGGGGGACTAGCGGGAGTGACGAGCAGTACTTC. Translated: CASSQDGGTSGSDEQYF.

The chain combines TRBV5-6 with TRBJ2-3; maybe TRBD1 (6 bases). Germline CDR1 reads SGHDT; CDR2 reads YYEEEE. V gave up 4 bases and J gave up 1 base, with 19 bases separating them. The CDR3 sequence is 17 residues long. The CDR3 region has the DNA TGTGCCAGCAGCCAAGTTCAGTTTAGGACAGGCACAGATACGCAGTATTTT. Residues: CASSQVQFRTGTDTQYF.

J is TRBJ2-7 and V is TRBV10-2, with 7 bases fitting TRBD1. This CDR3 has 14 residues. V shed 7 bases, J shed 0 bases, and the junction held 6 bases outside the gene matches. Germline V gives CDR1 WSHSY, CDR2 SAAADI. The CDR3 DNA reads TGCGCCAGCAACCCGGACAGGTCCTCCTACGAGCAGTACTTC. Amino acid sequence: CASNPDRSSYEQYF.

The gene calls are TRBV6-1 and TRBJ1-1, with a tentative D call TRBD1 (6 bases). The CDR3 totals 14 residues. CDR1 MNHNS and CDR2 SASEGT come from the germline V gene. The ends were cut back, 2 bases at V and 4 bases at J, with 11 bases in the middle. The CDR3 region has the DNA TGTGCCAGCAGTGAAAAAGTCAGGGGCACTGAAGCTTTCTTT. It translates to CASSEKVRGTEAFF.

V is TRBV9 and J is TRBJ2-2; D uncertain. With 0 bases removed from V and 6 bases from J, the gap between germline ends came to 9 bases. The germline gives CDR1 SGDLS, CDR2 YYNGEE. CDR3 length: 14 residues. CDR3 in DNA: TGTGCCAGCAGCGTAGGTTGGGCCGCCGGGGAGCTGTTTTTT. This sequence encodes CASSVGWAAGELFF.

This rearrangement joins TRBV7-3 to TRBJ2-3; D is perhaps TRBD2 (6 bases). The germline V gene encodes CDR1 SGHTA and CDR2 FQGTGA. Between the trimmed V and J ends, which lost 10 bases and 2 bases, there was a span of 13 bases. CDR3 size: 13 residues. As DNA, the CDR3 is TGTGCCACCTCAGGGAGGCACACAGATACGCAGTATTTT. Protein product: CATSGRHTDTQYF.

The chain employs TRBV11-3 and TRBJ2-2; the match to TRBD1 covers 9 bases. Trimming took 4 bases from V and 0 from J; bases not matched to a gene: 3. The CDR3 has 16 residues. CDR1 and CDR2 (germline): SGHNT, YENEEA. This chain's CDR3 is CASSSTGGANTGELFF. For the CDR3, the DNA is TGTGCCAGCAGCTCCACAGGGGGCGCGAACACCGGGGAGCTGTTTTTT.

The chain carries TRBV19 and TRBJ1-5; D is ambiguous. This CDR3 contains 12 residues. V shed 8 bases and J shed 0 bases, with 5 bases lying between them. CDR1 is LNHDA, CDR2 SQIVND, per germline (reference sequence). CDR3 amino acids: CASGYSNQPQHF. The DNA for the CDR3 is TGTGCCAGTGGGTATAGCAATCAGCCCCAGCATTTT.

This rearrangement joins TRBV7-9 to TRBJ2-5; maybe TRBD1 (7 bases). The CDR3 loop spans 15 amino acids. The V end was cut by 5 bases, the J end by 5 bases, with 18 bases between. The germline gives CDR1 SEHNR, CDR2 FQNEAQ (reference sequence). The chain's CDR3 is CASSHTFQGGETQYF. The CDR3 DNA sequence: TGTGCCAGCAGCCACACCTTTCAGGGGGGCGAGACCCAGTACTTC. Based on the CDR3 plus reference TRBV7-9 and TRBJ2-5, the full variable domain is DTGVSQNPRHKITKRGQNVTFRCDPISEHNRLYWYRQTLGQGPEFLTYFQNEAQLEKSRLLSDRFSAERPKGSFSTLEIQRTEQGDSAMYLCASSHTFQGGETQYFGPGTRLLVL.